These T cell receptor beta chains were read from a single sample in a study of blood T cell repertoires in COVID-19. TCRdb's copy holds only in-frame clones and misses some; the assay was immunoSEQ multiplex PCR. The profile covers tens of thousands of clones, with around 77% appearing a single time and under 3% taken by the ten largest. Specimen: peripheral blood. All receptors come from a man between 65 and 85 years old with COVID-19, enrolled during active disease. Each CDR3 is given with its conserved first and last residue. The D gene is left open where the match is weak. Rows give clone size only sometimes, using once, few, many, or a class for an expanded clone.

clone size	D gene	J gene	V gene	CDR3 protein	CDR3 DNA
-	-	TRBJ2-5	TRBV12-5	CASGLVHGETQYF	TGTGCTAGTGGTTTGGTACATGGCGAGACCCAGTACTTC
-	-	TRBJ2-7	TRBV7-6	CASSPNLVSSYEQYF	TGTGCCAGCAGCCCCAACCTGGTGAGCTCCTACGAGCAGTACTTC
-	-	TRBJ1-1	TRBV5-6	CASSLAQGVGAFF	TGTGCCAGCAGCTTGGCGCAGGGCGTAGGAGCTTTCTTT
-	-	TRBJ2-1	TRBV6-6	CASRGVVGGRYNEQFF	TGTGCCAGCAGGGGCGTCGTGGGTGGTCGGTACAATGAGCAGTTCTTC
-	-	TRBJ2-2	TRBV2	CASRLEILSNTGELFF	TGTGCCAGCAGACTAGAGATTCTTTCGAACACCGGGGAGCTGTTTTTT
once	-	TRBJ1-1	TRBV9	CASSVVTGSTEAFF	TGTGCCAGCAGCGTAGTGACAGGTAGCACTGAAGCTTTCTTT
-	TRBD1	TRBJ1-6	TRBV5-1	CASSSGQGAVNSPLHF	TGCGCCAGCAGCTCCGGACAGGGAGCAGTAAATTCACCCCTCCACTTT
-	-	TRBJ2-4	TRBV14	CASSQGSLAKNIQYF	TGTGCCAGCAGCCAAGGTTCCTTAGCCAAAAACATTCAGTACTTC
few	-	TRBJ2-2	TRBV2	CASRGTANTGELFF	TGTGCCAGCAGGGGGACTGCGAACACCGGGGAGCTGTTTTTT
-	TRBD2	TRBJ2-3	TRBV11-3	CASSLGTNTDTQYF	TGTGCCAGCAGCCTAGGGACTAACACAGATACGCAGTATTTT
-	TRBD2	TRBJ2-3	TRBV28	CASRGGVPDTQYF	TGTGCCAGCAGGGGAGGGGTTCCAGATACGCAGTATTTT
once	TRBD1	TRBJ1-4	TRBV28	CASRYQGGTNEKLFF	TGTGCCAGCCGCTACCAGGGGGGAACTAATGAAAAACTGTTTTTT
once	TRBD2	TRBJ2-1	TRBV6-6	CASREGGRGGEQFF	TGTGCCAGCCGGGAGGGAGGGCGAGGGGGTGAGCAGTTCTTC
-	-	TRBJ1-1	TRBV21-1	CASSPGGTGGSNTEAFF	TGTGCCAGCAGCCCGGGCGGGACAGGGGGTTCGAACACTGAAGCTTTCTTT
-	TRBD2	TRBJ2-5	TRBV6-2/TRBV6-3	CASSFAGVNQETQYF	TGTGCCAGCAGTTTTGCGGGAGTGAACCAAGAGACCCAGTACTTC
-	TRBD2	TRBJ2-3	TRBV7-6	CASSARLASSTDTQYF	TGTGCCAGCAGCGCCAGACTAGCGTCTAGCACAGATACGCAGTATTTT
-	TRBD2	TRBJ2-7	TRBV4-3	CASSQERGDTTYEQYF	TGCGCCAGCAGCCAAGAGCGGGGGGACACAACCTACGAGCAGTACTTC
-	TRBD1	TRBJ1-1	TRBV9	CASSAERSAGGLNTEAFF	TGTGCCAGCAGCGCCGAAAGGTCGGCAGGGGGCTTGAACACTGAAGCTTTCTTT
-	TRBD1	TRBJ2-7	TRBV28	CASYTHRGSYEQYF	TGTGCCAGCTACACCCACAGGGGATCCTACGAGCAGTACTTC
-	-	TRBJ2-2	TRBV4-1	CASSQGQANTGELFF	TGCGCCAGCAGCCAAGGACAGGCGAACACCGGGGAGCTGTTTTTT
-	-	TRBJ1-1	TRBV14	CASSQHELHVHPAEAFF	TGTGCCAGCAGCCAGCACGAATTACACGTACATCCCGCTGAAGCTTTCTTT
-	-	TRBJ1-1	TRBV29-1	CSVDVRGAFF	TGCAGCGTGGACGTTAGGGGAGCTTTCTTT
-	-	TRBJ1-4	TRBV7-9	CASSPQQGTNEKLFF	TGTGCCAGCAGCCCACAACAGGGAACTAATGAAAAACTGTTTTTT
few	-	TRBJ1-2	TRBV6-6	CASSRGYTPDGYTF	TGTGCCAGCAGTAGGGGGTATACCCCGGATGGCTACACCTTC
few	-	TRBJ2-7	TRBV29-1	CSVCGRVGGEQYF	TGCAGCGTTTGCGGCAGGGTCGGCGGCGAGCAGTACTTC
-	-	TRBJ1-2	TRBV28	CASSSPRTLNYGYTF	TGTGCCAGCAGTTCCCCCCGGACACTCAACTATGGCTACACCTTC
few	-	TRBJ2-7	TRBV7-9	CASSLIGDEQYF	TGTGCCAGCAGCTTGATCGGAGACGAGCAGTACTTC
once	TRBD1	TRBJ1-2	TRBV28	CASSLSSPGQGIYGYTF	TGTGCCAGCAGTTTATCCTCTCCCGGACAGGGGATCTATGGCTACACCTTC
few	TRBD2	TRBJ2-2	TRBV28	CASSLLSGTRNTGELFF	TGTGCCAGCAGTTTATTGTCAGGGACTAGGAACACCGGGGAGCTGTTTTTT
-	TRBD2	TRBJ2-2	TRBV5-1	CASSPGGAGTGELFF	TGCGCCAGCAGCCCCGGGGGGGCAGGCACCGGGGAGCTGTTTTTT
-	TRBD2	TRBJ2-2	TRBV27	CASSLRGGIGELFF	TGTGCCAGCAGTTTACGGGGGGGGATCGGGGAGCTGTTTTTT
-	-	TRBJ2-7	TRBV9	CASSAGGALSYEQYF	TGTGCCAGCAGCGCCGGAGGGGCCCTATCCTACGAGCAGTACTTC
few	TRBD1	TRBJ2-5	TRBV28	CASSFSTGSGLETQYF	TGTGCCAGCAGTTTTTCGACAGGGTCTGGGTTAGAGACCCAGTACTTC
-	-	TRBJ2-5	TRBV19	CASSTRRMQETQYF	TGTGCCAGTAGTACGAGGCGGATGCAAGAGACCCAGTACTTC
-	-	TRBJ2-1	TRBV19	CASSIAAAQTKQFF	TGTGCCAGTAGTATAGCAGCGGCCCAGACTAAGCAGTTCTTC
-	-	TRBJ2-3	TRBV10-3	CAISVAGAGTDTQYF	TGTGCCATCAGTGTAGCAGGGGCAGGCACAGATACGCAGTATTTT
-	-	TRBJ1-5	TRBV28	CASSLYQRGHYSNQPQHF	TGTGCCAGCAGTTTGTATCAGCGTGGACATTATAGCAATCAGCCCCAGCATTTT
-	-	TRBJ1-4	TRBV3-1/TRBV3-2	CASSQEATGKLFF	TGTGCCAGCAGCCAAGAAGCGACGGGTAAACTGTTTTTT
-	-	TRBJ2-5	TRBV2	CASSESRGEKTQYF	TGTGCCAGCAGTGAATCCAGGGGAGAGAAGACCCAGTACTTC
-	TRBD2	TRBJ2-5	TRBV6-5	CASSFGTSGTSQYF	TGTGCCAGCAGTTTTGGGACTAGCGGAACGTCCCAGTACTTC
-	-	TRBJ2-1	TRBV5-1	CASSWVSSRVNEQFF	TGCGCCAGCAGCTGGGTCTCTTCCCGGGTCAATGAGCAGTTCTTC
-	-	TRBJ2-7	TRBV6-2/TRBV6-3	CASSPAGYPTYEQYF	TGTGCCAGCAGTCCCGCAGGGTACCCTACCTACGAGCAGTACTTC
few	TRBD1	TRBJ1-2	TRBV18	CASSPGTGINYGYTF	TGTGCCAGCTCACCAGGGACAGGGATTAACTATGGCTACACCTTC
-	-	TRBJ1-4	TRBV18	CASSRLQGFDEKLFF	TGTGCCAGCTCTCGACTCCAGGGATTTGATGAAAAACTGTTTTTT
-	TRBD1	TRBJ1-1	TRBV4-3	CASGAGTGLYTEAFF	TGCGCCAGCGGGGCCGGGACAGGGCTGTACACTGAAGCTTTCTTT
-	TRBD1	TRBJ2-7	TRBV3-1/TRBV3-2	CASTSGTGEYEQYF	TGTGCCAGCACCTCCGGGACAGGGGAATACGAGCAGTACTTC
once	-	TRBJ2-5	TRBV5-1	CASSRMGLPAETQYF	TGCGCCAGCAGCCGGATGGGACTCCCGGCGGAGACCCAGTACTTC
-	-	TRBJ2-2	TRBV2	CASIFQGTAGELFF	TGTGCCAGCATTTTCCAGGGGACGGCCGGGGAGCTGTTTTTT
-	-	TRBJ1-4	TRBV3-1/TRBV3-2	CASSQVTNPRYEKLFF	TGTGCCAGCAGCCAAGTCACAAATCCTAGGTATGAAAAACTGTTTTTT
-	-	TRBJ2-7	TRBV18	CASSRTEGGEQYF	TGTGCCAGCTCCAGGACGGAGGGCGGGGAGCAGTACTTC
-	-	TRBJ2-3	TRBV7-3	CASSLTAAQGTDTQYF	TGTGCCAGCAGCTTAACAGCAGCGCAGGGTACAGATACGCAGTATTTT
-	TRBD1	TRBJ1-1	TRBV4-3	CASSQGTGAEAFF	TGCGCCAGCAGCCAAGGGACAGGGGCTGAAGCTTTCTTT
-	-	TRBJ1-4	TRBV28	CASSLVYRNEKLFF	TGTGCCAGCAGTTTGGTCTACCGGAATGAAAAACTGTTTTTT
-	TRBD2	TRBJ2-3	TRBV30	CALTSGSPDTQYF	TGTGCCTTGACGAGCGGGAGCCCAGATACGCAGTATTTT
few	TRBD1	TRBJ1-5	TRBV6-2/TRBV6-3	CASSYQRQGDQPQHF	TGTGCCAGCAGTTACCAGAGACAGGGTGATCAGCCCCAGCATTTT